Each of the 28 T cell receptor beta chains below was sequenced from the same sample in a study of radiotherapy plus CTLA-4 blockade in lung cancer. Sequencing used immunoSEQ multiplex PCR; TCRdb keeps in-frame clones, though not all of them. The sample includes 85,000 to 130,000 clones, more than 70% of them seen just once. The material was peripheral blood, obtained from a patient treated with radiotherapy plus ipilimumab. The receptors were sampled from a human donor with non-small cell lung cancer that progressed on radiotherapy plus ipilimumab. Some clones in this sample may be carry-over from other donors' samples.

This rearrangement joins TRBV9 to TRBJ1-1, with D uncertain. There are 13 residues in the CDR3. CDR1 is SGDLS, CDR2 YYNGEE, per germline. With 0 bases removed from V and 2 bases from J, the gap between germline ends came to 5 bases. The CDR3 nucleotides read TGTGCCAGCAGCGTAGGTAGAAACACTGAAGCTTTCTTT. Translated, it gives CASSVGRNTEAFF. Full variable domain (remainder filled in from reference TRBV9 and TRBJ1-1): DSGVTQTPKHLITATGQRVTLRCSPRSGDLSVYWYQQSLDQGLQFLIQYYNGEERAKGNILERFSAQQFPDLHSELNLSSLELGDSALYFCASSVGRNTEAFFGQGTRLTVV.

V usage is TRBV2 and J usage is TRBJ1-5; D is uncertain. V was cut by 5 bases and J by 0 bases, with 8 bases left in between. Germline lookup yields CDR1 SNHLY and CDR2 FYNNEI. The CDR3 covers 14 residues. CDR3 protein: CASSFTDSNQPQHF. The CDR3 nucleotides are TGTGCCAGCAGTTTCACAGATAGCAATCAGCCCCAGCATTTT. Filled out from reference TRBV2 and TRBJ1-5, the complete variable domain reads EPEVTQTPSHQVTQMGQEVILRCVPISNHLYFYWYRQILGQKVEFLVSFYNNEISEKSEIFDDQFSVERPDGSNFTLKIRSTKLEDSAMYFCASSFTDSNQPQHFGDGTRLSIL.

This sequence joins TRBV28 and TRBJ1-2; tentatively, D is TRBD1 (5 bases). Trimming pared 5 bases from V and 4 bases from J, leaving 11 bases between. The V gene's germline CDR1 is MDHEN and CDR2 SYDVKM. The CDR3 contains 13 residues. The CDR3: CASSLPGTYGYTF. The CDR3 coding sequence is TGTGCCAGCAGTCTTCCCGGGACCTATGGCTACACCTTC.

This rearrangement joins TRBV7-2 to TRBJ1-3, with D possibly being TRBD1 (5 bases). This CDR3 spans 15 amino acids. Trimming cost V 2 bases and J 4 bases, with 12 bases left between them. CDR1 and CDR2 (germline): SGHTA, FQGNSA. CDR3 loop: CASSLIGAEGNTIYF. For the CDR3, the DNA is TGTGCCAGCAGCTTAATAGGGGCCGAAGGAAACACCATATATTTT.

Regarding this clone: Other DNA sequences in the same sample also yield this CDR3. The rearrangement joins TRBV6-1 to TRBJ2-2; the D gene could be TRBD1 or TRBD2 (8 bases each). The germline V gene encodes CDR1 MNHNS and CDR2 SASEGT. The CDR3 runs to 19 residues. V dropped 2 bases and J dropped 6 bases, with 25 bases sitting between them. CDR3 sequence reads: CASSERGGGRQGTPGELFF. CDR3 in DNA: TGTGCCAGCAGTGAACGGGGGGGCGGGAGACAGGGGACTCCCGGGGAGCTGTTTTTT.

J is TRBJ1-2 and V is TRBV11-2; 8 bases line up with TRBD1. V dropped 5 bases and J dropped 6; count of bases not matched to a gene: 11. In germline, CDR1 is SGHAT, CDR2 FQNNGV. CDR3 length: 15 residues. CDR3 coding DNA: TGTGCCAGCAGCCCGAGACGAGCGACAGGGGATGGCTACACCTTC. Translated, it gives CASSPRRATGDGYTF.

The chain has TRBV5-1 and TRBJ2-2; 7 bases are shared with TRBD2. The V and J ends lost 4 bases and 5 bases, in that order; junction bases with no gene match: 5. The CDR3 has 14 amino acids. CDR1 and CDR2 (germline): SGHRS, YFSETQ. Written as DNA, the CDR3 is TGCGCCAGCAGCCCCTACGGGGGGACCGGGGAGCTGTTTTTT. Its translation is CASSPYGGTGELFF.

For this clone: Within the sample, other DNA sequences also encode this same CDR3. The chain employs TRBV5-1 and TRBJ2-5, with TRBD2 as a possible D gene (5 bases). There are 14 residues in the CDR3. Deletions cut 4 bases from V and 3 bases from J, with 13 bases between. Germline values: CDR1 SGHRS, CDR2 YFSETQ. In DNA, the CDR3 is TGCGCCAGCAGCCCAGGACTGGTAGAAGAGACCCAGTACTTC. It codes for CASSPGLVEETQYF.

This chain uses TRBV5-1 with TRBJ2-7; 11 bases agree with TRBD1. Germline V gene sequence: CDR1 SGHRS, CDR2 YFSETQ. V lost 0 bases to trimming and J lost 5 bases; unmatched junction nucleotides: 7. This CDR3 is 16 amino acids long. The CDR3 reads CASSLDPGQGVHEQYF. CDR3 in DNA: TGCGCCAGCAGCTTGGATCCGGGACAGGGGGTGCACGAGCAGTACTTC.

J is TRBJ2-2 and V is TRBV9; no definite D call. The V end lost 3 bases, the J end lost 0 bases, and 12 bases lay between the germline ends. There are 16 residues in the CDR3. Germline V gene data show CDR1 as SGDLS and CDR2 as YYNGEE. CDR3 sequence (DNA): TGTGCCAGCAGCGGAATGGGGATGTCGAACACCGGGGAGCTGTTTTTT. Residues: CASSGMGMSNTGELFF.

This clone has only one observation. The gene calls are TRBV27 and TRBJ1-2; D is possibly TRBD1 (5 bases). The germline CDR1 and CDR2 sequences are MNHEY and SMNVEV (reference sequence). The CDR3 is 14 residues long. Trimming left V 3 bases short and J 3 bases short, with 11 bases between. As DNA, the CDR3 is TGTGCCAGCAGTTTGGGACCGGAGGACTATGGCTACACCTTC. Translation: CASSLGPEDYGYTF.

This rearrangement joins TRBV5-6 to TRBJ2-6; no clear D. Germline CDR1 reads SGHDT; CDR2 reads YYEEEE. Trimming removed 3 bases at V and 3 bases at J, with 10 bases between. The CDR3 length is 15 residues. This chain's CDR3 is CASSSGPLGANVLTF. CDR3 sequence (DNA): TGTGCCAGCAGCTCCGGACCCCTTGGGGCCAACGTCCTGACTTTC.

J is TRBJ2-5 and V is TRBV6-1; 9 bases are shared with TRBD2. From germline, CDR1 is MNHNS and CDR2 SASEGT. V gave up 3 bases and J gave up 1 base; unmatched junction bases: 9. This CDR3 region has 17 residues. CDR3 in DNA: TGTGCCAGCAGTGATGCCCATAGCGGGGGCGGCCAAGAGACCCAGTACTTC. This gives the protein CASSDAHSGGGQETQYF.

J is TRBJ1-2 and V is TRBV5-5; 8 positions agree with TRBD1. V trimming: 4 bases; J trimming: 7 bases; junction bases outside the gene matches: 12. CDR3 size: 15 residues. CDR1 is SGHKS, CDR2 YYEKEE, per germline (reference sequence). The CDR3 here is CASSTLDRAGSGYTF. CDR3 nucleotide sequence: TGTGCCAGCAGCACTCTGGACAGGGCGGGTTCTGGCTACACCTTC.

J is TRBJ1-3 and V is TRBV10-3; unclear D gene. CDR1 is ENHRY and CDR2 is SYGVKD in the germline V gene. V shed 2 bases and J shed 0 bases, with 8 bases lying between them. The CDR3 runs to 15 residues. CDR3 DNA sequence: TGTGCCATCAGTGAGCCCGGGATCTCTGGAAACACCATATATTTT. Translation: CAISEPGISGNTIYF.

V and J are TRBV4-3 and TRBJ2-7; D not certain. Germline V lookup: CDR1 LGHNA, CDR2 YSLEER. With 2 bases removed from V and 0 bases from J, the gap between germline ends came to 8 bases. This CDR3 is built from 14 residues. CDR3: CASSQFPGSYEQYF. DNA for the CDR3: TGCGCCAGCAGCCAATTTCCAGGCTCCTACGAGCAGTACTTC.

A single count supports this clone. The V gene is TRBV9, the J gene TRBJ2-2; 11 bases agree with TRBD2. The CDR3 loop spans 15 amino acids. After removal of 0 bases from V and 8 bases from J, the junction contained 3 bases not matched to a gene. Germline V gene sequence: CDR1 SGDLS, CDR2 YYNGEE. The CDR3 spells CASSVGLAGKGELFF. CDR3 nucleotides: TGTGCCAGCAGCGTAGGACTAGCGGGGAAGGGGGAGCTGTTTTTT. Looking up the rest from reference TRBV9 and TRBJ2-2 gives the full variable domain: DSGVTQTPKHLITATGQRVTLRCSPRSGDLSVYWYQQSLDQGLQFLIQYYNGEERAKGNILERFSAQQFPDLHSELNLSSLELGDSALYFCASSVGLAGKGELFFGEGSRLTVL.

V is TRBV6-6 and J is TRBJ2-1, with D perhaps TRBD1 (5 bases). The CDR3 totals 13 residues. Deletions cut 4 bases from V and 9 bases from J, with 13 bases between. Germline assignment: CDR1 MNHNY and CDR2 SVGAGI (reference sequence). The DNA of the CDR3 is TGTGCCAGCAGTTCAGCAGGGTTTGGTGAGCAGTTCTTC. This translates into CASSSAGFGEQFF.

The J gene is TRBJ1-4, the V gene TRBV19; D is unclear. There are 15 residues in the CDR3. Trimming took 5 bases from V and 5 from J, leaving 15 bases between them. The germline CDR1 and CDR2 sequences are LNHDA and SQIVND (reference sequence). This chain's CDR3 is CASSSYPGVNEKLFF. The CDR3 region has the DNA TGTGCCAGTAGTTCATACCCCGGGGTGAATGAAAAACTGTTTTTT.

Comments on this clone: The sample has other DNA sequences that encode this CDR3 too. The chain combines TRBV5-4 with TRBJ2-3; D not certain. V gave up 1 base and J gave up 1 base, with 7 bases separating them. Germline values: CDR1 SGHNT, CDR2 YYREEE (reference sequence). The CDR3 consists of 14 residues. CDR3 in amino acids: CASSLWLRTDTQYF. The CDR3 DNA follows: TGTGCCAGCAGCTTGTGGCTTCGCACAGATACGCAGTATTTT. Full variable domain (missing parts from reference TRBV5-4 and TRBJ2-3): ETGVTQSPTHLIKTRGQQVTLRCSSQSGHNTVSWYQQALGQGPQFIFQYYREEENGRGNFPPRFSGLQFPNYSSELNVNALELDDSALYLCASSLWLRTDTQYFGPGTRLTVL.

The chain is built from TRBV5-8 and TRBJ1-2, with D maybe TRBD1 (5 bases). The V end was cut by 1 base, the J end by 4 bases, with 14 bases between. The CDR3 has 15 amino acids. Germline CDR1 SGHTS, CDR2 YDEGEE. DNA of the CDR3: TGTGCCAGCAGCTTGTGGGGCTCAACGTCCTATGGCTACACCTTC. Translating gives CASSLWGSTSYGYTF.

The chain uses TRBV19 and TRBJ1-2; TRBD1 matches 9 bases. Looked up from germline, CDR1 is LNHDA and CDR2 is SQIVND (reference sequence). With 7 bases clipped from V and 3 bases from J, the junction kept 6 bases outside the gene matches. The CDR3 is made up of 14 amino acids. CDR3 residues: CASTGDRVDYGYTF. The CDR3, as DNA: TGTGCCAGTACCGGGGACAGGGTGGACTATGGCTACACCTTC.

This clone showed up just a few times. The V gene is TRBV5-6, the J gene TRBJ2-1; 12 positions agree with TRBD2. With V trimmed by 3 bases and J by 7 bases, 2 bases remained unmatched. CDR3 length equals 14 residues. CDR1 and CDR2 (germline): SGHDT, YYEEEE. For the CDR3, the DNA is TGTGCCAGCAGCTCTAGCGGGGGGGCTAATGAGCAGTTCTTC. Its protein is CASSSSGGANEQFF. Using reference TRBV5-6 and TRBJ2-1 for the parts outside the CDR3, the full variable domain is DAGVTQSPTHLIKTRGQQVTLRCSPKSGHDTVSWYQQALGQGPQFIFQYYEEEERQRGNFPDRFSGHQFPNYSSELNVNALLLGDSALYLCASSSSGGANEQFFGPGTRLTVL.

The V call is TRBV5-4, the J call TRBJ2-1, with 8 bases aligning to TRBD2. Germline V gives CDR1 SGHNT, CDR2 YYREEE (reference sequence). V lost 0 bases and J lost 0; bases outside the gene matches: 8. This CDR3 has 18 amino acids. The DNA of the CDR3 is TGTGCCAGCAGCTTGGCCGGCGGGGGGCCCTTCTCCTACAATGAGCAGTTCTTC. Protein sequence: CASSLAGGGPFSYNEQFF. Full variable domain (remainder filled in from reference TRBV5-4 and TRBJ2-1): ETGVTQSPTHLIKTRGQQVTLRCSSQSGHNTVSWYQQALGQGPQFIFQYYREEENGRGNFPPRFSGLQFPNYSSELNVNALELDDSALYLCASSLAGGGPFSYNEQFFGPGTRLTVL.

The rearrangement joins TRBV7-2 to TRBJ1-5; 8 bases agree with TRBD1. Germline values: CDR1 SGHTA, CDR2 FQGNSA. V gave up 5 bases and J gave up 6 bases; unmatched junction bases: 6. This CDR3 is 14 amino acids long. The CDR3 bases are TGTGCCAGCAGCCTCAGGGGGCGCGTTCAGCCCCAGCATTTT. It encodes CASSLRGRVQPQHF.

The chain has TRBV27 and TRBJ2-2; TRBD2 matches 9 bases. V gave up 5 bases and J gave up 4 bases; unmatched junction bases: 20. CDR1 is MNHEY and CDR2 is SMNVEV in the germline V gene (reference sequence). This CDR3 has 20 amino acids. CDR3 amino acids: CASSPPGSRLAGISTGELFF. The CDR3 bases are TGTGCCAGCAGTCCCCCCGGTTCGCGGCTAGCGGGAATCTCCACCGGGGAGCTGTTTTTT.

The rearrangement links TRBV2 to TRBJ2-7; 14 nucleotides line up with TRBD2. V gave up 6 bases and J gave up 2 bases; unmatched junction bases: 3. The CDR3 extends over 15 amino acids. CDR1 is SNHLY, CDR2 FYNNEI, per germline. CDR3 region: CASSGLAGGAYEQYF. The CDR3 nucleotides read TGTGCCAGCAGCGGACTAGCGGGGGGTGCCTACGAGCAGTACTTC.

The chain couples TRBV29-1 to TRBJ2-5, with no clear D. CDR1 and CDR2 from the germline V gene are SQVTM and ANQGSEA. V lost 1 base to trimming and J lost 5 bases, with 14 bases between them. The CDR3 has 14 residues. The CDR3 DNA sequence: TGCAGCGTTGAAGGACGGAACGACGGGGAGACCCAGTACTTC. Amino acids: CSVEGRNDGETQYF.